The 23 T cell receptor beta chains reported below all come from one sample, sequenced in a study of blood T cell repertoires in COVID-19. Data came from immunoSEQ multiplex PCR; TCRdb stores just in-frame clones and leaves some out. Among fewer than 200,000 clones listed, approximately 82% were seen once. The specimen was PBMCs or T cells enriched from blood (not recorded which). These receptors all stem from a woman aged 55-69 years with acute COVID-19.

The chain uses TRBV19 and TRBJ2-5; the D is unclear. Trimming removed 3 bases at V and 10 bases at J, with 15 bases between. This CDR3 comprises 13 residues. The germline gives CDR1 LNHDA, CDR2 SQIVND (reference sequence). The CDR3 reads CASSISRLQGQYF. In nucleotides, the CDR3 is TGTGCCAGTAGTATTAGCAGACTCCAAGGCCAGTACTTC.

The chain combines TRBV11-2 with TRBJ2-3; 8 bases fit TRBD2. The ends lost 3 bases at V and 2 bases at J; junction bases unmatched: 10. CDR3 length: 17 residues. The germline CDR1 and CDR2 sequences are SGHAT and FQNNGV. CDR3 bases: TGTGCCAGCAGCTTTGGGGCTGCGGGAGGCTACACAGATACGCAGTATTTT. It codes for CASSFGAAGGYTDTQYF.

The chain employs TRBV5-1 and TRBJ2-2, with 9 bases fitting TRBD2. Per the germline V gene, CDR1 is SGHRS and CDR2 is YFSETQ. After removal of 2 bases from V and 7 bases from J, the junction contained 6 bases not matched to a gene. CDR3 length: 15 amino acids. CDR3 DNA: TGCGCCAGCAGCTTCGAGGGGACTAGCTACGGGGAGCTGTTTTTT. The encoded protein is CASSFEGTSYGELFF.

The rearrangement links TRBV5-8 to TRBJ1-6; D is perhaps TRBD1 (6 bases). This CDR3 comprises 13 residues. V lost 6 bases to trimming and J lost 14 bases, with 18 bases between them. Germline V gene sequence: CDR1 SGHTS, CDR2 YDEGEE. The CDR3 reads CASIGTRFWALHF. Written as DNA, the CDR3 is TGTGCCAGCATCGGGACAAGGTTTTGGGCCCTCCACTTT.

This clone showed up just once. The gene calls are TRBV3-1 (or the pseudogene TRBV3-2) and TRBJ1-2; no clear D. This CDR3 spans 12 amino acids. The V end lost 0 bases, the J end lost 9 bases, and 8 bases lay between the germline ends. Germline CDR1 and CDR2: LGHDT and YNNKEL (reference sequence). This chain's CDR3 is CASSQDKRSYTF. The CDR3 coding sequence is TGTGCCAGCAGCCAAGATAAGAGGAGCTACACCTTC.

The chain combines TRBV7-2 with TRBJ2-5, with D possibly being TRBD2 (7 bases). The V gene's germline CDR1 is SGHTA and CDR2 FQGNSA. The ends were cut back, 5 bases at V and 4 bases at J, with 20 bases in the middle. This CDR3 has 16 residues. This chain's CDR3 is CASSPQGGRGGETQYF. The CDR3 DNA is TGTGCCAGCAGCCCCCAAGGGGGGCGCGGGGGAGAGACCCAGTACTTC.

This chain connects TRBV7-6 to TRBJ2-2; TRBD1 might be the D (6 bases). Deletions cut 3 bases from V and 2 bases from J, with 10 bases between. CDR3 length: 15 residues. Per the germline V gene, CDR1 is SGHVS and CDR2 is FNYEAQ. The CDR3 DNA is TGTGCCAGCAGCTTGAGGACAGTTAACACCGGGGAGCTGTTTTTT. This codes for CASSLRTVNTGELFF.

The rearrangement joins TRBV30 to TRBJ1-5; 9 nucleotides match TRBD1. With 4 bases clipped from V and 2 bases from J, the junction kept 6 bases outside the gene matches. The V gene's germline CDR1 is GTSNPN and CDR2 SVGIG (reference sequence). CDR3 length: 15 amino acids. CDR3 sequence (DNA): TGTGCCTGGACGGGACAGGGAGGGCGCAATCAGCCCCAGCATTTT. Its translation: CAWTGQGGRNQPQHF. Using reference TRBV30 and TRBJ1-5 for the parts outside the CDR3, the full variable domain is SQTIHQWPATLVQPVGSPLSLECTVEGTSNPNLYWYRQAAGRGLQLLFYSVGIGQISSEVPQNLSASRPQDRQFILSSKKLLLSDSGFYLCAWTGQGGRNQPQHFGDGTRLSIL.

The V gene is TRBV5-6, the J gene TRBJ1-1; D is undetermined. The V and J ends lost 0 bases and 1 base respectively, with 7 bases between them. Germline-derived CDR1 and CDR2 are SGHDT and YYEEEE. There are 14 residues in the CDR3. CDR3 in amino acids: CASSLELTNTEAFF. The CDR3 coding sequence is TGTGCCAGCAGCTTGGAACTTACGAACACTGAAGCTTTCTTT.

This clone was detected once. The rearrangement links TRBV5-1 to TRBJ2-3; perhaps TRBD1 as D (6 bases). Trimming pared 2 bases from V and 0 bases from J, leaving 10 bases between. CDR3 length equals 15 residues. The germline V gene encodes CDR1 SGHRS and CDR2 YFSETQ. CDR3 residues: CASSFGQFSTDTQYF. Written as DNA, the CDR3 is TGCGCCAGCAGCTTTGGACAGTTCAGCACAGATACGCAGTATTTT.

This chain connects TRBV6-2 or TRBV6-3 to TRBJ1-2, with TRBD1 identical over 7 bases. Germline V gives CDR1 MNHEY, CDR2 SVGEGT. Trimming took 5 bases from V and 5 from J; bases not matched to a gene: 8. The CDR3 is 14 amino acids. CDR3 nucleotide sequence: TGTGCCAGCAGTCGGGACAGCGGGCCATATGGCTACACCTTC. This gives the protein CASSRDSGPYGYTF.

Of note for this clone: Since a much larger clone is just one base distant, this may be a read error. The V call is TRBV6-5, the J call TRBJ1-3, with no clear D. Per the germline V gene, CDR1 is MNHEY and CDR2 is SVGAGI. The CDR3 is 13 amino acids. Trimming cost V 6 bases and J 3 bases, with 9 bases left between them. CDR3 protein: CASSPGVGNTIYF. Here the CDR3 DNA reads TGTGCCAGCAGCCCCGGGGTTGGAAACACCATATATTTT.

The gene calls are TRBV10-3 and TRBJ2-5; 10 nucleotides agree with TRBD2. J lost 3 bases, V lost 6 bases, and 4 bases had no gene match. Germline V gene sequence: CDR1 ENHRY, CDR2 SYGVKD. The CDR3 runs 14 residues. CDR3 nucleotides: TGTGCCATCAGGACCGGGACTAGCGAAGAGACCCAGTACTTC. It is translated as CAIRTGTSEETQYF.

This clone was recorded only once. The chain combines TRBV4-2 with TRBJ2-2, with 12 bases aligning to TRBD2. Germline V gives CDR1 LGHNA, CDR2 YNFKEQ. The CDR3 is 18 amino acids. V trimming: 3 bases; J trimming: 1 base; junction bases outside the gene matches: 6. In DNA, the CDR3 is TGTGCCAGCAGCCAGGGAGCGACTAGCGGGGGGAACACCGGGGAGCTGTTTTTT. This translates into CASSQGATSGGNTGELFF.

This rearrangement joins TRBV11-2 to TRBJ2-5; possible D gene TRBD2, 6 bases. V lost 3 bases and J 3 bases, leaving 14 bases between the germline ends. This CDR3 region has 15 residues. Germline V gives CDR1 SGHAT, CDR2 FQNNGV. As DNA, the CDR3 is TGTGCCAGCAGCTTCAAACCGTCGGGAGAAGAGACCCAGTACTTC. It encodes CASSFKPSGEETQYF.

V is TRBV6-4 and J is TRBJ2-2, with D possibly TRBD2 on 5 matching bases. Looked up from germline, CDR1 is MRHNA and CDR2 is SNTAGT. Trimming took 3 bases from V and 6 from J, leaving 11 bases between them. This CDR3 contains 14 residues. This CDR3 reads CASSDRPGAGELFF. The CDR3 nucleotides read TGTGCCAGCAGTGATAGACCCGGGGCCGGGGAGCTGTTTTTT.

The genes are TRBV30 and TRBJ2-1; D is possibly TRBD2 (6 bases). V lost 3 bases, J lost 0 bases, and 24 bases lay in between. CDR3 length equals 19 residues. Germline CDR1 is GTSNPN and CDR2 is SVGIG (reference sequence). The DNA for the CDR3 is TGTGCCTGGAGGGGGCCCGGGAAGACTAGTATTCCCTCCTACAATGAGCAGTTCTTC. Translated, it gives CAWRGPGKTSIPSYNEQFF.

The chain combines TRBV4-3 with TRBJ2-3; 7 bases fit TRBD2. Germline V gene lookup returns CDR1 LGHNA and CDR2 YSLEER. This CDR3 has 18 amino acids. J was trimmed by 2 bases and V by 0 bases; bases with no gene match: 11. The DNA for the CDR3 is TGCGCCAGCAGCCAAGATCTCGGGAGGACAACCTTCACAGATACGCAGTATTTT. The encoded protein is CASSQDLGRTTFTDTQYF.

The chain has TRBV6-5 and TRBJ1-5; D gene unclear. Germline V CDR1 and CDR2: MNHEY, SVGAGI. The CDR3 consists of 13 residues. V was clipped by 10 bases and J by 9 bases, with 19 bases between them. The CDR3 here is CATRTSEGLPQHF. CDR3 nucleotides: TGTGCCACCCGTACTTCCGAGGGATTGCCCCAGCATTTT.

The chain links TRBV6-5 to TRBJ1-5; 7 positions match TRBD1. The germline gives CDR1 MNHEY, CDR2 SVGAGI. The CDR3 consists of 14 residues. Trimming cost V 4 bases and J 6 bases; bases outside gene matches: 6. CDR3 loop: CASSSRQGRQPQHF. The CDR3 coding sequence is TGTGCCAGCAGTTCTCGACAGGGACGTCAGCCCCAGCATTTT.

The chain employs TRBV4-1 and TRBJ2-5; 7 bases fit TRBD2. Germline V gene lookup returns CDR1 MGHRA and CDR2 YSYEKL. Trimming at V came to 0 bases and at J to 1 base, leaving 2 bases not matched to a gene. The CDR3 has 15 amino acids. The CDR3 DNA follows: TGCGCCAGCAGCCAAGATGGGGGGGGCCAAGAGACCCAGTACTTC. It specifies CASSQDGGGQETQYF.

The chain is built from TRBV9 and TRBJ1-6; D is unresolved. Trimming cost V 3 bases and J 0 bases, with 10 bases left between them. CDR3 length: 16 amino acids. Germline CDR1 reads SGDLS; CDR2 reads YYNGEE. The CDR3: CASSGPEGSYNSPLHF. CDR3 nucleotides: TGTGCCAGCAGCGGACCTGAGGGCTCCTATAATTCACCCCTCCACTTT.

The chain recombines TRBV3-1 (or the pseudogene TRBV3-2) with TRBJ1-2; TRBD1 is a possible D gene (6 bases). This CDR3 has 14 amino acids. The V end lost 7 bases, the J end lost 7 bases, and 19 bases lay between the germline ends. Germline lookup yields CDR1 LGHDT and CDR2 YNNKEL (reference sequence). CDR3 residues: CASTLGGGAAGYTF. The CDR3 region has the DNA TGTGCCAGCACCTTAGGGGGGGGCGCGGCTGGCTACACCTTC.